This is a list of T cell receptor beta chains from one sample in a study of blood T cell repertoires in COVID-19. Profiled with immunoSEQ multiplex PCR; TCRdb holds only in-frame clones, not every one. The sample lists over 400,000 clones, 80% to 90% seen once, with approximately 3.2% in the top ten. Sample: peripheral blood. Source of these receptors: a human donor in a cohort sampled during active COVID-19. CDR3s include the opening cysteine and the closing phenylalanine or tryptophan. Each record gives: J gene, V gene, D gene, CDR3 protein. A D gene is named only where the DNA matches it firmly.

>TRBJ2-1|TRBV30|-
CAWSRRSSYNEQFF
>TRBJ2-7|TRBV28|-
CASSFRVRQYF
>TRBJ2-3|TRBV7-3|TRBD2
CASSLMVSASGNTDTQYF
>TRBJ2-2|TRBV6-1|TRBD2
CASSAAPGTSGNTGELFF
>TRBJ1-3|TRBV2|-
CASSLELGLPNTIYF
>TRBJ2-2|TRBV30|-
CAWSSSSTNTGELFF
>TRBJ2-3|TRBV5-6|TRBD2
CASSGSTSGHGTDTQYF
>TRBJ1-2|TRBV5-8|-
CASSLRLAGFAYGYTF
>TRBJ1-5|TRBV6-6|-
CASSYSPGRSNQPQHF
>TRBJ2-7|TRBV3-1/TRBV3-2|-
CASSPGPGPYEQYF
>TRBJ1-2|TRBV19|TRBD1
CASSTSGTGDYGYTF
>TRBJ2-1|TRBV10-3|TRBD2
CAISASQLAGGFGYEQFF
>TRBJ2-2|TRBV5-1|-
CASSSLGRRTGELFF
>TRBJ2-6|TRBV10-3|-
CATLLGGSGANVLTF
>TRBJ2-7|TRBV6-6|TRBD2
CASSYTAGGREQYF
>TRBJ1-5|TRBV15|TRBD1
CATQRTGGDQPQHF
>TRBJ1-2|TRBV19|TRBD1
CASIPGQGRLGYGYTF
>TRBJ2-6|TRBV19|-
CASDQTAGANVLTF
>TRBJ2-5|TRBV5-1|-
CASSPGSSQETQYF
>TRBJ2-3|TRBV5-4|TRBD2
CASSSTSGRGDTQYF
>TRBJ2-7|TRBV3-1/TRBV3-2|TRBD2
CASSRRLAGNSVEQYF
>TRBJ1-3|TRBV7-3|-
CASSLRAGNTIYF
>TRBJ2-3|TRBV29-1|-
CSVAPAISTDTQYF
>TRBJ1-2|TRBV28|-
CASGFYSGPNYGYTF
>TRBJ1-1|TRBV5-5|-
CASSLGGNTEAFF
>TRBJ2-5|TRBV18|-
CASSPPASRQETQYF
>TRBJ2-3|TRBV19|TRBD2
CASSMPRLAGGGPDTQYF
>TRBJ2-3|TRBV12-5|-
CASGLGLTDTQYF
>TRBJ1-4|TRBV5-1|-
CASSLGQGSRNNEKLFF
>TRBJ2-5|TRBV9|-
CASSPTQEGETQYF
>TRBJ1-5|TRBV19|-
CASSPGWTPQHF
>TRBJ1-1|TRBV10-3|-
CAISTLRENTEAFF
>TRBJ2-7|TRBV29-1|-
CSVGTRESPYEQYF
>TRBJ2-7|TRBV27|-
CASSPVERSSYEQYF
>TRBJ2-2|TRBV5-1|TRBD2
CASSLFAGEETGELFF